The clone carrying this TCR beta chain was observed at least ten times. Participant age was about 18 to 89 years, and participants resided in about 25 US areas. Clinical history as reported by participants underpinned cohort assignment. Two negative PCRs, clearance, or symptom resolution characterized the recovered Cohort 3 donors. In the original analysis: Reference gene primers were amplified, and this amplification served to estimate nucleated cell counts. Method: immunoSEQ multiplex PCR; TCRdb's copy keeps in-frame clones and lacks some. The D gene and trimming were derived from the DNA, and the V and J assignments and clone size from that table. The table lists some 250,000 clones, 70% to 90% of them singletons. These data belong to a study of blood T cell repertoires in COVID-19. The CDR3 has 15 residues. Germline CDR1 reads MRHNA; CDR2 reads SNTAGT. V was pared by 2 bases and J by 5 bases, with 2 bases of the junction left unmatched.

V is TRBV6-4 and J is TRBJ2-1, with 11 nucleotides matching TRBD2. The TCR sequence derives from a woman between 45 and 65 years old who had recovered from COVID-19. The sample comprised PBMCs or T cells enriched from blood (not recorded which). CDR3 sequence: CASSDGTSGNNEQFF. The CDR3 DNA follows: TGTGCCAGCAGTGACGGGACTAGCGGAAACAATGAGCAGTTCTTC.